This TCR beta chain was documented in a study of cytomegalovirus exposure and HLA in healthy donors. With 60 Vbeta and 13 Jbeta primers, the PCR was carried out. Measured with immunoSEQ multiplex PCR; TCRdb has only the in-frame clones, and not every one. The sample shows roughly 140,000 clones, 78% of them seen only once. Regarding the study as a whole: Among TCR beta chains, those listed as cytomegalovirus-associated numbered around 180. When analyzed later, a missense DCLRE1C variant was found to be linked to TCR beta V- and J-gene trimming. Within an earlier analysis, most TCR beta V segments proved productive either about 87% or about 30% of the time. As a later analysis revealed, most CMV-associated TCR beta chains appeared HLA-restricted.

As to this clone: The antigen is unknown.

The sequencing sample was made of PBMCs. The TCR was taken from a man aged 40-49 years in good health and CMV-seropositive.

As DNA, the CDR3 is TGTGCCAGCTCACCACCTTCAGCGGGAATCTCTGGAAACACCATATATTTT. Translation: CASSPPSAGISGNTIYF. The chain is built from TRBV18 and TRBJ1-3, with D uncertain. The CDR3 covers 17 residues. The germline CDR1 and CDR2 sequences are KGHSH and LQKENI. Trimming pared 0 bases from V and 0 bases from J, leaving 12 bases between.